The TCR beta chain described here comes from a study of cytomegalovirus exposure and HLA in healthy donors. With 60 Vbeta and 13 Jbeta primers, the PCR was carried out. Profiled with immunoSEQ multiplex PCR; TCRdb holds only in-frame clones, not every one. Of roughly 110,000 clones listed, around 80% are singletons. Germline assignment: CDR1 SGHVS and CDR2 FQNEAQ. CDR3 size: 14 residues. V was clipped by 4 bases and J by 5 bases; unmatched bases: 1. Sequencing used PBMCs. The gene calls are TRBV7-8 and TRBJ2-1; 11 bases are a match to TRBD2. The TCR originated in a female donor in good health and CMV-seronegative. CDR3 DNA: TGTGCCAGCAGCTCGACTAGCGGGGACAATGAGCAGTTCTTC. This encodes CASSSTSGDNEQFF.